These 8 T cell receptor beta chains originate from one sample sequenced in a study of vaccination and CD4 T cells after COVID-19. The sample's treatment: approximately 11-day PBMC culture with coronavirus spike peptide pools or control peptides (ViraFEST assay). CD4+ T-cell collection from the unexposed donor predated the COVID-19 pandemic (2011-2018). Antigens for these TCRs are unknown. An Oncomine TCR Beta short-read assay was used to sequence the DNA from cultured CD4+ T cells. Someone extracted genomic DNA from cultured CD4+ T cells. TCRdb called the PCR reads again in MiXCR, with one record for every CDR3 protein. The sample yields about 6,800 distinct CDR3 sequences, about a third seen once. The material sequenced was CD4+ T cells from blood, cultured in vitro. All receptors derive from a human donor in good health.

The chain recombines TRBV5-6 with TRBJ1-3; D gene uncertain. This CDR3 has 16 residues. With 2 bases removed from V and 0 bases from J, the gap between germline ends came to 12 bases. Germline loops: CDR1 SGHDT, CDR2 YYEEEE. The CDR3 protein is CASSFLRVSSGNTIYF. In DNA, the CDR3 is TGTGCCAGCAGCTTTTTAAGGGTCAGCTCTGGAAACACCATATATTTT.

This clonotype was detected only a few times. The CDR3 is CASSPSDGGGRAFF. DNA for the CDR3: TGTGCCAGCAGCCCCTCGGACGGAGGAGGTAGAGCTTTCTTT. The chain couples TRBV7-6 to TRBJ1-1; D gene unclear. Trimming took 5 bases from V and 10 from J, leaving 20 bases between them. Germline V gene lookup returns CDR1 SGHVS and CDR2 FNYEAQ. This CDR3 has 14 amino acids.

This chain joins TRBV20-1 and TRBJ2-1; 15 bases align to TRBD2. The CDR3 runs to 15 residues. The trim removed 5 bases at V and 15 bases at J, leaving 14 bases unmatched. The V gene's germline CDR1 is DFQATT and CDR2 SNEGSKA (reference sequence). The chain's CDR3 is CSARTAGTSGRPPFF. CDR3 bases: TGCAGTGCTCGCACCGCCGGGACTAGCGGGAGGCCCCCGTTCTTC.

V gene TRBV11-2 combines with J gene TRBJ2-3; TRBD2 might be the D (6 bases). This CDR3 is built from 15 residues. Trimming pared 0 bases from V and 1 base from J, leaving 8 bases between. Germline loops: CDR1 SGHAT, CDR2 FQNNGV. CDR3 DNA: TGTGCCAGCAGCTTAGAAGGCGGGGGCACAGATACGCAGTATTTT. Protein: CASSLEGGGTDTQYF. The whole variable domain, remainder taken from reference TRBV11-2 and TRBJ2-3, is EAGVAQSPRYKIIEKRQSVAFWCNPISGHATLYWYQQILGQGPKLLIQFQNNGVVDDSQLPKDRFSAERLKGVDSTLKIQPAKLEDSAVYLCASSLEGGGTDTQYFGPGTRLTVL.

This clonotype has more than one count but fewer than ten. The gene calls are TRBV19 and TRBJ1-1; D gene uncertain. Germline-derived CDR1 and CDR2 are LNHDA and SQIVND (reference sequence). CDR3 length equals 14 residues. The V and J ends lost 6 bases and 1 base respectively, with 12 bases between them. The CDR3 DNA is TGTGCCAGTAGGACCCCGGGCGGGAACACTGAAGCTTTCTTT. It codes for CASRTPGGNTEAFF.

The table lists this clonotype with a count of one. The chain carries TRBV5-1 and TRBJ1-2, with D perhaps TRBD1 (5 bases). The CDR3 has 12 amino acids. V was cut by 0 bases and J by 8 bases, with 8 bases left in between. Germline V gene sequence: CDR1 SGHRS, CDR2 YFSETQ. The CDR3 nucleotides read TGCGCCAGCAGCTTGGGGGGGGAAGGCTACACCTTC. Translating it yields CASSLGGEGYTF.

The rearrangement links TRBV20-1 to TRBJ2-1, with D possibly TRBD2 on 5 matching bases. The V end lost 3 bases, the J end lost 6 bases, and 15 bases lay between the germline ends. The CDR3 extends over 14 amino acids. The V gene's germline CDR1 is DFQATT and CDR2 SNEGSKA (reference sequence). The CDR3 region has the DNA TGCAGTGCTAGTAGGGCGGGCCTACTCAATGAGCAGTTCTTC. Its protein product is CSASRAGLLNEQFF.

The J gene is TRBJ2-1, the V gene TRBV19, with 7 positions matching TRBD2. Germline V CDR1 and CDR2: LNHDA, SQIVND (reference sequence). The CDR3 has 13 residues. The trim removed 6 bases at V and 12 bases at J, leaving 11 bases unmatched. The CDR3 DNA sequence: TGTGCCAGTAGCAGAAGGGAGGGCCCGGGGCAGTTCTTC. Protein: CASSRREGPGQFF.